Presented here are 28 T cell receptor beta chains from one specimen sequenced in a study of blood T cell repertoires in COVID-19. The table came from immunoSEQ multiplex PCR; TCRdb's copy has only in-frame clones and leaves some out. The repertoire has around 42,000 clones, about 88% of them found once; the top ten carry about 13%. The specimen sequenced was peripheral blood. Source of these receptors: a woman aged 70-85 years in a cohort sampled during active COVID-19.

In this sample, this clone is medium-sized. The CDR3 DNA is TGTGCCAGCAGCTTAGCCCCTGTCACAGGCTTTACTAATGAAAAACTGTTTTTT. This gives the protein CASSLAPVTGFTNEKLFF. The chain couples TRBV7-2 to TRBJ1-4, with D maybe TRBD1 (5 bases). V was cut by 0 bases and J by 2 bases, with 16 bases left in between. CDR1 is SGHTA and CDR2 is FQGNSA in the germline V gene. The CDR3 totals 18 residues.

The V and J genes are TRBV19 and TRBJ1-5; TRBD1 is a possible D gene (5 bases). The V and J ends lost 0 bases and 1 base respectively, with 13 bases between them. Germline loops: CDR1 LNHDA, CDR2 SQIVND (reference sequence). This CDR3 comprises 17 residues. Here the CDR3 DNA reads TGTGCCAGTAGTATAGACGCCCAGGGAATCAGCAATCAGCCCCAGCATTTT. This sequence encodes CASSIDAQGISNQPQHF.

The J gene is TRBJ2-7, the V gene TRBV10-3, with D perhaps TRBD2 (5 bases). Germline assignment: CDR1 ENHRY and CDR2 SYGVKD. Trimming removed 2 bases from V and 3 bases from J, with 11 bases in between. The CDR3 contains 14 residues. This CDR3 is CAISEKLVGYEQYF. In nucleotides, the CDR3 is TGTGCCATCAGTGAGAAACTAGTTGGCTACGAGCAGTACTTC.

The chain couples TRBV5-1 to TRBJ1-4; D gene ambiguous. The CDR3 length is 13 residues. Germline V gene data show CDR1 as SGHRS and CDR2 as YFSETQ. The ends were cut back, 7 bases at V and 4 bases at J, with 11 bases in the middle. DNA of the CDR3: TGCGCCAGCGCCGCGTCTAATAATGAAAAACTGTTTTTT. Translation: CASAASNNEKLFF.

This rearrangement joins TRBV28 to TRBJ1-4; tentatively, D is TRBD1 (6 bases). CDR1 and CDR2 from the germline V gene are MDHEN and SYDVKM. The CDR3 is made up of 15 amino acids. Trimming stripped 8 bases from V and 8 bases from J, with 21 bases between. CDR3 coding DNA: TGTGCCAGCTTCCCAGGGGCCACCAGGGCCGAAAAACTGTTTTTT. This gives the protein CASFPGATRAEKLFF.

V gene TRBV4-3 combines with J gene TRBJ2-5, with D possibly being TRBD2 (6 bases). Germline CDR1 reads LGHNA; CDR2 reads YSLEER. CDR3 size: 16 residues. The germline V and J ends were trimmed by 4 bases and 2 bases, with 17 bases remaining between them. This CDR3 reads CASSRGVQRVQETQYF. The CDR3 coding sequence is TGCGCCAGCAGCCGGGGAGTCCAGCGGGTACAAGAGACCCAGTACTTC.

The genes are TRBV19 and TRBJ2-5, with D perhaps TRBD1 (5 bases). Germline V gene data show CDR1 as LNHDA and CDR2 as SQIVND (reference sequence). There are 14 residues in the CDR3. V was clipped by 5 bases and J by 5 bases, with 15 bases between them. This CDR3 is CASSSGTGRETQYF. For the CDR3, the DNA is TGTGCCAGTAGTTCCGGCACAGGTCGGGAGACCCAGTACTTC.

This clone came up a few times. The gene calls are TRBV19 and TRBJ2-1; 9 nucleotides align to TRBD2. The CDR3 totals 17 residues. J was trimmed by 7 bases and V by 1 base; bases with no gene match: 11. Germline V gene data show CDR1 as LNHDA and CDR2 as SQIVND (reference sequence). CDR3 region: CASSIVWGGRAGNEQFF. The CDR3 region has the DNA TGTGCCAGTAGTATAGTCTGGGGCGGGAGGGCCGGTAATGAGCAGTTCTTC. Complete variable domain (other parts from reference TRBV19 and TRBJ2-1): DGGITQSPKYLFRKEGQNVTLSCEQNLNHDAMYWYRQDPGQGLRLIYYSQIVNDFQKGDIAEGYSVSREKKESFPLTVTSAQKNPTAFYLCASSIVWGGRAGNEQFFGPGTRLTVL.

This clone was found once. The chain uses TRBV19 and TRBJ1-2; no firm D call. The germline CDR1 and CDR2 sequences are LNHDA and SQIVND (reference sequence). V lost 7 bases to trimming and J lost 1 base, with 7 bases between them. The CDR3 contains 12 residues. The CDR3, as DNA: TGTGCCAGTACCTCCCTTAACTATGGCTACACCTTC. This codes for CASTSLNYGYTF.

The chain recombines TRBV7-9 with TRBJ2-1; TRBD2 matches 8 bases. The length of the CDR3 is 13 residues. Germline values: CDR1 SEHNR, CDR2 FQNEAQ (reference sequence). V was pared by 8 bases and J by 6 bases, with 6 bases of the junction left unmatched. The chain's CDR3 is CASRGGTGNEQFF. The CDR3, as DNA: TGTGCCAGCCGGGGGGGAACAGGCAATGAGCAGTTCTTC.

The V call is TRBV18, the J call TRBJ2-1; 10 positions agree with TRBD2. Unmatched junction bases numbered 9, after V lost 4 bases and J lost 9 bases. Germline V gene lookup returns CDR1 KGHSH and CDR2 LQKENI. The CDR3 sequence is 15 residues long. Written as DNA, the CDR3 is TGTGCCAGCTCACTGTTAGCGGGAGGTTCCACTGAGCAGTTCTTC. Its translation is CASSLLAGGSTEQFF. The whole variable domain, filled in from reference TRBV18 and TRBJ2-1, reads NAGVMQNPRHLVRRRGQEARLRCSPMKGHSHVYWYRQLPEEGLKFMVYLQKENIIDESGMPKERFSAEFPKEGPSILRIQQVVRGDSAAYFCASSLLAGGSTEQFFGPGTRLTVL.

J is TRBJ1-1 and V is TRBV21-1; the DNA was not used to check the table's D call, TRBD1. TRBV21-1 is recorded as a pseudogene. The CDR3 is made up of 13 amino acids. For the CDR3, the DNA is TGTGCCAGCAGCAGACACACAAACACTGAAGCTTTCTTT. Amino acid sequence: CASSRHTNTEAFF.

The chain carries TRBV5-1 and TRBJ2-3, with D possibly matching TRBD2 (6 bases). Germline loops: CDR1 SGHRS, CDR2 YFSETQ. Trimming stripped 5 bases from V and 2 bases from J, with 9 bases between. The CDR3 sequence is 13 residues long. The CDR3, as DNA: TGCGCCAGCAGGCGGGACTCCACAGATACGCAGTATTTT. Translated, it gives CASRRDSTDTQYF.

The chain is built from TRBV5-1 and TRBJ2-1, with 10 nucleotides matching TRBD1. Trimming removed 4 bases from V and 9 bases from J; junction bases left unmatched: 13. The CDR3 has 16 amino acids. Germline V gives CDR1 SGHRS, CDR2 YFSETQ. CDR3 sequence reads: CASSLSPGQGWSEQFF. The CDR3 region has the DNA TGCGCCAGCAGCCTCAGCCCGGGACAGGGGTGGAGTGAGCAGTTCTTC.

This clone came up once. The V gene is TRBV30, the J gene TRBJ1-2, with 8 bases aligning to TRBD1. CDR3 length equals 14 residues. V gave up 4 bases and J gave up 3 bases; unmatched junction bases: 7. The germline V gene has CDR1 GTSNPN and CDR2 SVGIG (reference sequence). This CDR3 is CAWNPTGEDYGYTF. Written as DNA, the CDR3 is TGTGCCTGGAACCCGACAGGGGAGGACTATGGCTACACCTTC.

The chain has TRBV30 and TRBJ1-4, with TRBD1 as a possible D gene (6 bases). V lost 4 bases and J 5 bases, leaving 11 bases between the germline ends. This CDR3 is 13 amino acids long. Looked up from germline, CDR1 is GTSNPN and CDR2 is SVGIG (reference sequence). CDR3 region: CAWTAGQNEKLFF. The CDR3 bases are TGTGCCTGGACAGCTGGACAGAATGAAAAACTGTTTTTT.

The chain uses TRBV7-8 and TRBJ2-7; 9 nucleotides align to TRBD1. The CDR3 length is 14 residues. V was clipped by 4 bases and J by 1 base; unmatched bases: 2. Germline values: CDR1 SGHVS, CDR2 FQNEAQ. In DNA, the CDR3 is TGTGCCAGCAGCTCCGGACAGGGGTCCTACGAGCAGTACTTC. Translating it yields CASSSGQGSYEQYF.

The rearrangement uses TRBV2 and TRBJ1-3; possibly TRBD1 for D (5 bases). Trimming removed 6 bases at V and 3 bases at J, with 12 bases between. The CDR3 totals 14 residues. CDR1 is SNHLY and CDR2 is FYNNEI in the germline V gene. The CDR3: CASRGTSGGNTIYF. Written as DNA, the CDR3 is TGTGCCAGCAGGGGGACTTCGGGTGGAAACACCATATATTTT.

The chain employs TRBV2 and TRBJ1-6; no firm D call. Germline assignment: CDR1 SNHLY and CDR2 FYNNEI. The V end was cut by 8 bases, the J end by 8 bases, with 13 bases between. This CDR3 is 13 amino acids long. CDR3 sequence: CASVMERDSPLHF. CDR3 nucleotides: TGTGCCAGCGTAATGGAGCGCGATTCACCCCTCCACTTT.

The J gene is TRBJ1-1, the V gene TRBV20-1; no definite D call. The CDR3 is made up of 11 amino acids. Germline V gene lookup returns CDR1 DFQATT and CDR2 SNEGSKA (reference sequence). Deletions cut 6 bases from V and 0 bases from J, with 5 bases between. The CDR3 region is CSAVLNTEAFF. In nucleotides, the CDR3 is TGCAGTGCCGTTTTGAACACTGAAGCTTTCTTT.

V gene TRBV28 combines with J gene TRBJ2-3; maybe TRBD1 (5 bases). Germline lookup yields CDR1 MDHEN and CDR2 SYDVKM. This CDR3 has 13 residues. V dropped 6 bases and J dropped 6 bases, with 13 bases sitting between them. The CDR3 DNA reads as TGTGCCAGCAGGGGGCGCCGGACGGATACGCAGTATTTT. It codes for CASRGRRTDTQYF.

The chain joins TRBV9 to TRBJ2-2, with 7 bases lining up with TRBD1. With 4 bases clipped from V and 2 bases from J, the junction kept 8 bases outside the gene matches. The germline V gene encodes CDR1 SGDLS and CDR2 YYNGEE. The CDR3 loop spans 16 amino acids. As DNA, the CDR3 is TGTGCCAGCAGCCCCAGGGGGACAGCTAACACCGGGGAGCTGTTTTTT. This encodes CASSPRGTANTGELFF.

The chain employs TRBV7-3 and TRBJ2-1, with 8 bases that match TRBD2. V lost 5 bases to trimming and J lost 4 bases; unmatched junction nucleotides: 7. The CDR3 extends over 15 amino acids. The V gene's germline CDR1 is SGHTA and CDR2 FQGTGA. The CDR3 bases are TGTGCCAGCAGCCTTAGCGGGACGAGTTACAATGAGCAGTTCTTC. It codes for CASSLSGTSYNEQFF.

The table lists this clone with a count of one. The chain is built from TRBV28 and TRBJ2-4; D gene unclear. V was shortened by 5 bases and J by 0 bases, with 20 bases between the two germline ends. Germline V gene data show CDR1 as MDHEN and CDR2 as SYDVKM. This CDR3 contains 18 residues. In DNA form, the CDR3 reads TGTGCCAGCAGTGGGCCCTCCGACGCCCGGTCAGCCAAAAACATTCAGTACTTC. Translated, it gives CASSGPSDARSAKNIQYF.

V is TRBV20-1 and J is TRBJ1-1; TRBD1 matches 7 bases. V lost 3 bases to trimming and J lost 7 bases; unmatched junction nucleotides: 5. There are 12 residues in the CDR3. Looked up from germline, CDR1 is DFQATT and CDR2 is SNEGSKA (reference sequence). CDR3 in DNA: TGCAGTGCTAGTGCGGGACAGCGTGAAGCTTTCTTT. Translation gives CSASAGQREAFF.

This chain joins TRBV5-1 and TRBJ2-1; TRBD1 is a possible D gene (5 bases). CDR1 SGHRS and CDR2 YFSETQ come from the germline V gene. CDR3 length: 14 residues. V lost 0 bases to trimming and J lost 5 bases, with 9 bases between them. The CDR3 nucleotides read TGCGCCAGCAGCTTGGGGACACAGGACAATGAGCAGTTCTTC. As protein: CASSLGTQDNEQFF.

This clone came up a few times. The chain recombines TRBV3-1 (or the pseudogene TRBV3-2) with TRBJ2-7; TRBD2 might be the D (6 bases). The V gene lost 4 bases and the J gene lost 3 bases, with 16 bases spanning the gap. The germline V gene encodes CDR1 LGHDT and CDR2 YNNKEL (reference sequence). CDR3 length: 15 residues. The CDR3 nucleotides are TGTGCCAGCAGCCCGGCGGCGGGGCGAGGCTACGAGCAGTACTTC. As protein: CASSPAAGRGYEQYF.

This chain joins TRBV7-2 and TRBJ2-1; TRBD1 is a possible D gene (5 bases). The V gene lost 6 bases and the J gene lost 10 bases, with 16 bases spanning the gap. CDR3 length: 13 residues. Germline V lookup: CDR1 SGHTA, CDR2 FQGNSA. This CDR3 reads CASSPGAASEQFF. The CDR3 nucleotides read TGTGCCAGCAGTCCTGGGGCCGCCAGCGAGCAGTTCTTC.